The 20 T cell receptor beta chains reported below all come from one sample, sequenced in a study of identical twins. Via MiXCR, TCRdb re-called the 5' RACE reads, giving one row per CDR3 protein. Of around 1.7 million distinct CDR3 sequences listed, under 35% are singletons. The sequenced material came from cord blood. Every receptor here comes from a newborn girl in good health.

Concerning this clonotype: The junction differs from germline at one of its ends, possibly a read error. The chain joins TRBV12-3 or TRBV12-4 to TRBJ2-2, with TRBD1 identical over 7 bases. The CDR3 spans 13 residues. CDR3 amino acids: CASSLTGPGELFF. The CDR3 region has the DNA TGCGCCAGCAGCTTGACAGGGCCCGGGGAGCTGTTTTTT.

This clonotype appeared once. CDR3 nucleotide sequence: TGTGCCAGCAGCCAAGATGTTGTGCGGGAAGGGATGGGCAATGAGCAGTACTTC. Its protein product is CASSQDVVREGMGNEQYF. This sequence joins TRBV14 and TRBJ2-4; TRBD2 is a possible D gene (6 bases). With 0 bases removed from V and 13 bases from J, the gap between germline ends came to 28 bases. Germline-derived CDR1 and CDR2 are SGHDN and FVKESK. This CDR3 comprises 18 residues. Drawing the rest from reference TRBV14 and TRBJ2-4, the complete variable domain is EAGVTQFPSHSVIEKGQTVTLRCDPISGHDNLYWYRRVMGKEIKFLLHFVKESKQDESGMPNNRFLAERTGGTYSTLKVQPAELEDSGVYFCASSQDVVREGMGNEQYFGAGTRLSVL.

The rearrangement links TRBV5-1 to TRBJ1-5, with 9 bases matching TRBD1. This CDR3 is built from 14 residues. Trimming cost V 4 bases and J 6 bases; bases outside gene matches: 5. Germline V gives CDR1 SGHRS, CDR2 YFSETQ. Here the CDR3 reads CASSTGQGGQPQHF. The DNA for the CDR3 is TGCGCCAGCAGCACGGGACAGGGAGGTCAGCCCCAGCATTTT.

This clonotype was counted only a few times. This chain uses TRBV7-8 with TRBJ1-5, with no clear D. The germline V gene has CDR1 SGHVS and CDR2 FQNEAQ. The CDR3 is 14 residues long. The V end was cut by 5 bases, the J end by 1 base, with 9 bases between. The CDR3 DNA follows: TGTGCCAGCAGCCACGGACGGAGCAATCAGCCCCAGCATTTT. It specifies CASSHGRSNQPQHF.

This clonotype was observed a handful of times. This rearrangement joins TRBV6-5 to TRBJ2-2, with D unclear. V was pared by 0 bases and J by 5 bases, with 10 bases between. Germline CDR1 is MNHEY and CDR2 is SVGAGI. This CDR3 has 15 residues. The CDR3 DNA reads TGTGCCAGCAGTTACTCCACCAAATTAACCGGGGAGCTGTTTTTT. It is translated as CASSYSTKLTGELFF.

This clonotype was detected only a few times. The V call is TRBV6-2 or TRBV6-3, the J call TRBJ2-4; D possibly corresponds to TRBD2 (5 bases). TRBJ2-7 matches the DNA end more closely, so the J call is doubtful. The CDR3 extends over 15 amino acids. Germline values: CDR1 MNHEY, CDR2 SVGEGT. CDR3 sequence reads: CASSYSRTSAHEQYF. CDR3 bases: TGTGCCAGCAGTTACTCGCGCACTAGTGCCCACGAGCAGTACTTC.

This clonotype was counted many times. The V gene is TRBV4-2, the J gene TRBJ2-1; D may be TRBD2 (6 bases). The CDR3 loop spans 16 amino acids. The V gene's germline CDR1 is LGHNA and CDR2 YNFKEQ. V dropped 4 bases and J dropped 0 bases, with 13 bases sitting between them. The CDR3 spells CASSLSGGNSYNEQFF. The CDR3 region has the DNA TGTGCCAGCAGCCTAAGTGGGGGGAACTCCTACAATGAGCAGTTCTTC.

The chain is built from TRBV4-1 and TRBJ2-1; D might be TRBD2 (5 bases). From germline, CDR1 is MGHRA and CDR2 YSYEKL. Trimming took 2 bases from V and 7 from J, leaving 21 bases between them. The CDR3 covers 17 residues. The CDR3 DNA sequence: TGCGCCAGCAGCCAACTTTCCAGGCGGGTTCATGGTAATGAGCAGTTCTTC. Translated, it gives CASSQLSRRVHGNEQFF.

The count of this clonotype is one. The gene calls are TRBV19 and TRBJ2-2; D call uncertain. Per germline, CDR1 LNHDA and CDR2 SQIVND (reference sequence). CDR3 length equals 13 residues. V dropped 2 bases and J dropped 3 bases, with 4 bases sitting between them. CDR3 in DNA: TGTGCCAGTAGTATAAGTCACACCGGGGAGCTGTTTTTT. This gives the protein CASSISHTGELFF.

This clonotype is a singleton in its sample. This chain uses TRBV5-6 with TRBJ1-2, with a weak D call TRBD1 (6 bases). Germline V lookup: CDR1 SGHDT, CDR2 YYEEEE. CDR3 length equals 13 residues. Trimming stripped 2 bases from V and 7 bases from J, with 12 bases between. DNA of the CDR3: TGTGCCAGCAGCTTCACGGACAGCCGTGGCTACACCTTC. Protein: CASSFTDSRGYTF.

This clonotype was observed a handful of times. J is TRBJ2-1 and V is TRBV7-2, with 9 bases fitting TRBD2. The CDR3 sequence is 12 residues long. V lost 5 bases to trimming and J lost 10 bases; unmatched junction nucleotides: 3. Germline values: CDR1 SGHTA, CDR2 FQGNSA. CDR3 amino acids: CASSDLAGEQFF. CDR3 nucleotides: TGTGCCAGCAGCGATCTAGCGGGAGAGCAGTTCTTC.

The gene calls are TRBV7-8 and TRBJ1-1; possible D gene TRBD1, 5 bases. Germline CDR1 is SGHVS and CDR2 is FQNEAQ. Trimming left V 1 base short and J 3 bases short, with 15 bases between. There are 16 residues in the CDR3. The CDR3 sequence is CASSLVWGNGYTEAFF. As DNA, the CDR3 is TGTGCCAGCAGCTTAGTATGGGGCAATGGGTACACTGAAGCTTTCTTT.

The J gene is TRBJ2-3, the V gene TRBV5-6; TRBD2 matches 14 bases. CDR1 is SGHDT, CDR2 YYEEEE, per germline. This CDR3 contains 18 residues. V dropped 4 bases and J dropped 6; count of bases not matched to a gene: 13. The CDR3 reads CASSPDTGLAGGGDTQYF. As DNA, the CDR3 is TGTGCCAGCAGCCCTGACACCGGACTAGCGGGAGGCGGGGATACGCAGTATTTT. The full variable domain, in which reference TRBV5-6 and TRBJ2-3 provide the parts outside the CDR3, is DAGVTQSPTHLIKTRGQQVTLRCSPKSGHDTVSWYQQALGQGPQFIFQYYEEEERQRGNFPDRFSGHQFPNYSSELNVNALLLGDSALYLCASSPDTGLAGGGDTQYFGPGTRLTVL.

V and J are TRBV14 and TRBJ2-7; D remains ambiguous. Trimming removed 4 bases from V and 3 bases from J, with 10 bases in between. The CDR3 is made up of 13 amino acids. Per germline, CDR1 SGHDN and CDR2 FVKESK. The CDR3 protein is CASSPIHIYEQYF. The CDR3, as DNA: TGTGCCAGCAGCCCGATTCACATCTACGAGCAGTACTTC. The whole variable domain, remainder taken from reference TRBV14 and TRBJ2-7, is EAGVTQFPSHSVIEKGQTVTLRCDPISGHDNLYWYRRVMGKEIKFLLHFVKESKQDESGMPNNRFLAERTGGTYSTLKVQPAELEDSGVYFCASSPIHIYEQYFGPGTRLTVT.

This chain joins TRBV6-1 and TRBJ1-2; 9 bases map to TRBD1. J was trimmed by 6 bases and V by 3 bases; bases with no gene match: 11. CDR3 length: 16 residues. Germline CDR1 is MNHNS and CDR2 is SASEGT. The CDR3 DNA reads as TGTGCCAGCAGTGAGACTCGGACAGGGGCCAACAATGGCTACACCTTC. Translating it yields CASSETRTGANNGYTF.

The chain joins TRBV4-1 to TRBJ2-1, with D perhaps matching TRBD2 (5 bases). CDR3 length: 16 amino acids. V dropped 3 bases and J dropped 0 bases, with 12 bases sitting between them. CDR1 is MGHRA, CDR2 YSYEKL, per germline. CDR3 amino acids: CASSHSPGDSYNEQFF. In DNA, the CDR3 is TGCGCCAGCAGCCACTCGCCCGGGGACTCCTACAATGAGCAGTTCTTC.

This chain connects TRBV7-2 to TRBJ2-5; TRBD1 or TRBD2 may be the D gene (6 bases each). CDR3 length: 16 amino acids. The V gene's germline CDR1 is SGHTA and CDR2 FQGNSA. Trimming left V 2 bases short and J 4 bases short, with 17 bases between. CDR3 nucleotide sequence: TGTGCCAGCAGCTTAATGACAAGAACGGGGGCAGAGACCCAGTACTTC. The encoded protein is CASSLMTRTGAETQYF. The entire variable domain, with the rest obtained from reference TRBV7-2 and TRBJ2-5, is as follows: GAGVSQSPSNKVTEKGKDVELRCDPISGHTALYWYRQSLGQGLEFLIYFQGNSAPDKSGLPSDRFSAERTGGSVSTLTIQRTQQEDSAVYLCASSLMTRTGAETQYFGPGTRLLVL.

The gene calls are TRBV24-1 and TRBJ2-1, with TRBD1 identical over 11 bases. TRBJ2-7 explains the end of the DNA better; the J call may be wrong. The germline V gene has CDR1 KGHDR and CDR2 SFDVKD. There are 18 residues in the CDR3. The CDR3 coding sequence is TGTGCCACCAGTGATTTCTCTGGCCGGGACAGGGGGTGTCACGAGCAGTACTTC. The encoded protein is CATSDFSGRDRGCHEQYF.

V gene TRBV20-1 combines with J gene TRBJ2-7; 9 nucleotides line up with TRBD2. Germline trimming cut 6 bases from V and 3 bases from J; bases unmatched to any gene: 6. The CDR3 has 13 amino acids. Germline loops: CDR1 DFQATT, CDR2 SNEGSKA (reference sequence). CDR3 in amino acids: CSAYSGSDYEQYF. The CDR3 coding sequence is TGCAGTGCATATAGCGGGAGTGACTACGAGCAGTACTTC.

The sample holds a few counts of this clonotype. The chain is built from TRBV12-3 or TRBV12-4 and TRBJ2-5; D is uncertain. The V end lost 3 bases, the J end lost 5 bases, and 7 bases lay between the germline ends. The length of the CDR3 is 12 residues. CDR3 DNA sequence: TGTGCCAGCAGTTTTTTCTCGGAGACCCAGTACTTC. Translating gives CASSFFSETQYF.